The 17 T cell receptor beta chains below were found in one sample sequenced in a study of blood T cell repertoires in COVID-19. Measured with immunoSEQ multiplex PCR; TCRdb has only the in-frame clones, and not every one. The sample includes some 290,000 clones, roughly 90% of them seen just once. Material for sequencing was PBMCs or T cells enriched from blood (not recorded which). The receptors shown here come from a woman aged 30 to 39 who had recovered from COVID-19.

CDR3 in amino acids: CASSRTGEETQYF. CDR3 DNA: TGTGCCAGCAGCCGGACAGGGGAAGAGACCCAGTACTTC. The chain is built from TRBV4-2 and TRBJ2-5; 9 bases map to TRBD1. V lost 4 bases and J lost 3; bases outside the gene matches: 0. There are 13 residues in the CDR3. CDR1 is LGHNA and CDR2 is YNFKEQ in the germline V gene.

The CDR3 sequence is CASSPSGRRETQYF. In DNA, the CDR3 is TGTGCCAGTAGTCCTAGCGGGAGGAGAGAGACCCAGTACTTC. This sequence joins TRBV19 and TRBJ2-5; TRBD2 aligns across 11 bases. The CDR3 totals 14 residues. Unmatched junction bases numbered 3, after V lost 5 bases and J lost 4 bases. CDR1 is LNHDA, CDR2 SQIVND, per germline (reference sequence).

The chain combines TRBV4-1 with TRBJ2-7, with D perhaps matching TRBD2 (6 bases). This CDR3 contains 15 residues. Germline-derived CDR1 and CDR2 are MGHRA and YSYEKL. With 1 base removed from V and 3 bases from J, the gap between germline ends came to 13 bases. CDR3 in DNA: TGCGCCAGCAGCCAAGTCGTGACGGGAGACTACGAGCAGTACTTC. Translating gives CASSQVVTGDYEQYF.

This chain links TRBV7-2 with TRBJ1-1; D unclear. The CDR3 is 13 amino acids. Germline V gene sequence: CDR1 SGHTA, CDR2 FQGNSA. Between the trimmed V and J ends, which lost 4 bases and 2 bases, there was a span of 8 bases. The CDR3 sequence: CASSSNTNTEAFF. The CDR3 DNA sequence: TGTGCCAGCAGCTCCAACACAAACACTGAAGCTTTCTTT.

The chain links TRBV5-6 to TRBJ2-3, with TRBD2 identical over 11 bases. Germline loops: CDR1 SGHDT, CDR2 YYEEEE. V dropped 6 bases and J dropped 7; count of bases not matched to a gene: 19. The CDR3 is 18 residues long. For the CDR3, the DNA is TGTGCCAGCACCGAGTATCGTACTAGCGGGAGACAGGCCTATACGCAGTATTTT. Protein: CASTEYRTSGRQAYTQYF.

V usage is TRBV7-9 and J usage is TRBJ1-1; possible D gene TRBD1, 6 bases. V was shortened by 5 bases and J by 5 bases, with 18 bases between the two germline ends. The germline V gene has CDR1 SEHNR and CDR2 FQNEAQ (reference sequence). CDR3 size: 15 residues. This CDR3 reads CASSGQGNWQTEAFF. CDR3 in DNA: TGTGCCAGCAGCGGGCAGGGGAATTGGCAGACTGAAGCTTTCTTT.

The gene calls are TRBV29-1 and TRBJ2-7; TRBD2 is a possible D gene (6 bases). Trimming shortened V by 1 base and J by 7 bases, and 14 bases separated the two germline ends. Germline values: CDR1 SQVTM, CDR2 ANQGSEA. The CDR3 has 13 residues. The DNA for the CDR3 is TGCAGCGTTGAAGGACTAGGGAGCAAAGAGCAGTACTTC. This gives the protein CSVEGLGSKEQYF.

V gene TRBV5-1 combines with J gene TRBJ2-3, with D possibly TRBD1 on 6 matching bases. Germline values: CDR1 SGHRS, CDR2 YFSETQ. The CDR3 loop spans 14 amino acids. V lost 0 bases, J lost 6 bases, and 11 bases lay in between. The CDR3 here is CASSLGQVGDTQYF. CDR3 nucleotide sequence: TGCGCCAGCAGCTTGGGACAGGTTGGGGATACGCAGTATTTT. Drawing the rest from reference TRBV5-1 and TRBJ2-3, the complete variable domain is KAGVTQTPRYLIKTRGQQVTLSCSPISGHRSVSWYQQTPGQGLQFLFEYFSETQRNKGNFPGRFSGRQFSNSRSEMNVSTLELGDSALYLCASSLGQVGDTQYFGPGTRLTVL.

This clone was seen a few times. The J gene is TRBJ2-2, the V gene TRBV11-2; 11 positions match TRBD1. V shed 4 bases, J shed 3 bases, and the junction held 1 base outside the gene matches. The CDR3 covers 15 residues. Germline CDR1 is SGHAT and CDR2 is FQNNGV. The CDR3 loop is CASSWTGGDTGELFF. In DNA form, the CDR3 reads TGTGCCAGCAGCTGGACAGGGGGCGACACCGGGGAGCTGTTTTTT. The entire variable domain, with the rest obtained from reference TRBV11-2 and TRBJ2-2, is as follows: EAGVAQSPRYKIIEKRQSVAFWCNPISGHATLYWYQQILGQGPKLLIQFQNNGVVDDSQLPKDRFSAERLKGVDSTLKIQPAKLEDSAVYLCASSWTGGDTGELFFGEGSRLTVL.

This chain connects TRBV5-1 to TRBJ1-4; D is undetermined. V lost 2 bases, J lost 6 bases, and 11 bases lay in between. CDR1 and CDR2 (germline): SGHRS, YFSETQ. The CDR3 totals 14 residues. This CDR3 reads CASSFLGSYEKLFF. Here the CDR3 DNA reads TGCGCCAGCAGCTTTCTGGGCAGCTATGAAAAACTGTTTTTT.

CDR3 in DNA: TGTGCCAGCAGTGCCGGAGGGGTTCTGCTCCTCTATGGCTACACCTTC. Translating gives CASSAGGVLLLYGYTF. The chain recombines TRBV28 with TRBJ1-2, with D perhaps TRBD1 (5 bases). Germline-derived CDR1 and CDR2 are MDHEN and SYDVKM. This CDR3 region has 16 residues. Trimming removed 5 bases from V and 4 bases from J, with 20 bases in between.

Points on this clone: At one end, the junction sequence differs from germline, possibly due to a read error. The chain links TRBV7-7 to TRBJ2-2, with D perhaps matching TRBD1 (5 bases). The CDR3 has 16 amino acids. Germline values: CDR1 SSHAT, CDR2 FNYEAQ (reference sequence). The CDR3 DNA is TGTGCTAGCAGCCCATTACAGGCCTCGAACACCGGGGAGCTGTTTTTT. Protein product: CASSPLQASNTGELFF.

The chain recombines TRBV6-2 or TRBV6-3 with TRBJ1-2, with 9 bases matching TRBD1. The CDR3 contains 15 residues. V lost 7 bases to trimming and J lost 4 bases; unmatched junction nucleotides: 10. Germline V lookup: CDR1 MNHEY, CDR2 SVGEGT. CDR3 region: CASTPGTGWSYGYTF. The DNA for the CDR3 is TGTGCCAGCACCCCGGGGACAGGGTGGTCCTATGGCTACACCTTC.

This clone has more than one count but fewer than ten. DNA for the CDR3: TGTGCCAGCTCACCACGAGCGTTCCAGGGAGGCCCAACTAATGAAAAACTGTTTTTT. As protein: CASSPRAFQGGPTNEKLFF. V gene TRBV18 combines with J gene TRBJ1-4; possibly TRBD1 for D (5 bases). The length of the CDR3 is 19 residues. Germline assignment: CDR1 KGHSH and CDR2 LQKENI. The V and J ends lost 1 base and 0 bases respectively, with 18 bases between them.

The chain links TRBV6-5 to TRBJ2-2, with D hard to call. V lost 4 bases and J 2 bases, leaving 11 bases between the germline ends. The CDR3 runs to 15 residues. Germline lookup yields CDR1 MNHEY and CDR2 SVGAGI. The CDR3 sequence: CASSFNSINTGELFF. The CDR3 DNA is TGTGCCAGCAGTTTTAACTCAATTAACACCGGGGAGCTGTTTTTT.

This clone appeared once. In DNA, the CDR3 is TGTGCCAGCAGTTTGGGCCCGCGAACTGAAGCTTTCTTT. It is translated as CASSLGPRTEAFF. The chain has TRBV6-6 and TRBJ1-1; D ambiguous. The CDR3 totals 13 residues. In germline, CDR1 is MNHNY, CDR2 SVGAGI (reference sequence). The germline V and J ends were trimmed by 4 bases and 5 bases, with 11 bases remaining between them.

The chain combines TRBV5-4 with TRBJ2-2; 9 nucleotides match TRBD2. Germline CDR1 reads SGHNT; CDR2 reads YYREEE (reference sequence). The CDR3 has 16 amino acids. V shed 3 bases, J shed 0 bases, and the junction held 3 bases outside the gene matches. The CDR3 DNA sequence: TGTGCCAGCAGCTCACGACTAGCGGCGAACACCGGGGAGCTGTTTTTT. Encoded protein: CASSSRLAANTGELFF. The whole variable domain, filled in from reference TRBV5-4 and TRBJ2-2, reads ETGVTQSPTHLIKTRGQQVTLRCSSQSGHNTVSWYQQALGQGPQFIFQYYREEENGRGNFPPRFSGLQFPNYSSELNVNALELDDSALYLCASSSRLAANTGELFFGEGSRLTVL.